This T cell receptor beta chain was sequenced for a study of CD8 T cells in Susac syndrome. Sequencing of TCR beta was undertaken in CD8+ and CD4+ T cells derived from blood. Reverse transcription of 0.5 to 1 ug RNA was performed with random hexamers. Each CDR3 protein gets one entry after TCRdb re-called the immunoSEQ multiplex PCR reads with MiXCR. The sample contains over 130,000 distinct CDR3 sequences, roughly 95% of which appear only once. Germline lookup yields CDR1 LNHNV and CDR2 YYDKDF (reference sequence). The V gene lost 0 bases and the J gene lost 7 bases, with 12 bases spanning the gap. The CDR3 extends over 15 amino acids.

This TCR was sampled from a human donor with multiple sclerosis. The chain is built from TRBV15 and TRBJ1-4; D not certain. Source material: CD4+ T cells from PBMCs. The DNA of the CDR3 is TGTGCCACCAGCAGAGAGAAGTTAATCGCTGAAAAACTGTTTTTT. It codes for CATSREKLIAEKLFF.